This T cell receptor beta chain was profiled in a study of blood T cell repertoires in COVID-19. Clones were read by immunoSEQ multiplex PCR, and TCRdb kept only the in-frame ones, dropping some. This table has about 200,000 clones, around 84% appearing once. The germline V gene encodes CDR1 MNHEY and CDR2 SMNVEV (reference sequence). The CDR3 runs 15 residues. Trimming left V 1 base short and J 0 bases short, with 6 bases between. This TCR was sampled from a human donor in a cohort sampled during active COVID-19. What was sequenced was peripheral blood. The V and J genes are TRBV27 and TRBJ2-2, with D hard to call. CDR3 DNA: TGTGCCAGCAGTTTATGCTACCCGAACACCGGGGAGCTGTTTTTT. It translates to CASSLCYPNTGELFF.